This entry concerns a single T cell receptor beta chain. Its antigen is not identified. This CDR3 region has 15 residues. Germline V CDR1 and CDR2: GTSNPN, SVGIG (reference sequence). The junction had 10 bases not matched to a gene; V was cut back by 0 bases and J by 7 bases. The sample belongs to a study of beta chain features in type 1 diabetes. About the research overall: In age, gender and cell yields, patients were similar to healthy donors.

Whole-study results and caveats: In all four CD4+ subsets, TCRB CDR3 length was significantly, moderately reduced in type 1 diabetes.

Every isolated RNA sample was fully reverse transcribed, so sequencing captured expressed TCRB transcripts. This table comes from immunoSEQ multiplex PCR, and its TCRdb copy is limited to in-frame clones, with some not included. The sample includes some 640,000 clones, roughly 13% of them seen just once. The TCR sequence derives from a man in his late teens or twenties with type 1 diabetes. The sample was naive CD4+ T cells from blood. The chain uses TRBV30 and TRBJ2-7, with TRBD2 identical over 9 bases. CDR3 DNA: TGTGCCTGGAGTGTACTAGCGGGCGCCTTATCGGAGCAGTACTTC. Translated, it gives CAWSVLAGALSEQYF. The full variable domain, in which reference TRBV30 and TRBJ2-7 provide the parts outside the CDR3, is SQTIHQWPATLVQPVGSPLSLECTVEGTSNPNLYWYRQAAGRGLQLLFYSVGIGQISSEVPQNLSASRPQDRQFILSSKKLLLSDSGFYLCAWSVLAGALSEQYFGPGTRLTVT.